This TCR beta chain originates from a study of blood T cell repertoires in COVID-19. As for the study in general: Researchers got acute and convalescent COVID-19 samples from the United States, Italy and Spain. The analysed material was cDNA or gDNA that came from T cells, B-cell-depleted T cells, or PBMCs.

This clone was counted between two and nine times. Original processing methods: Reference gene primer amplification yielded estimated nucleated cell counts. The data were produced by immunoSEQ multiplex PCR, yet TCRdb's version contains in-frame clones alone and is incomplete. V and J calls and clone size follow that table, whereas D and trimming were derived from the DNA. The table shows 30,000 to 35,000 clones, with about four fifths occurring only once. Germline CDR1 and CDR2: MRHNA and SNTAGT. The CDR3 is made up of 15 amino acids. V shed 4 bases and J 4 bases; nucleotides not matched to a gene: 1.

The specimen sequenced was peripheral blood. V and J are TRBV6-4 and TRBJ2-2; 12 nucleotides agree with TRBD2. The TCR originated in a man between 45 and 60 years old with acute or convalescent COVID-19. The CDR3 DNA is TGTGCCAGCAGTGCTAGCGGGGGGGCCACCGGGGAGCTGTTTTTT. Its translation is CASSASGGATGELFF.